Each of the 12 T cell receptor beta chains below was sequenced from the same sample in a study of blood T cell repertoires in COVID-19. Generated by immunoSEQ multiplex PCR, the TCRdb table keeps only in-frame clones and is missing some. Of roughly 330,000 clones in the sample, about 87% are singletons; the top ten hold about 5.2%. The specimen was PBMCs or T cells enriched from blood (not recorded which). The receptors here all came from a woman in her 30s who had recovered from COVID-19.

The CDR3 nucleotides read TGCGCCAGCAGCCAAGTACACTCTGGGGCCAACGTCCTGACTTTC. It yields the protein CASSQVHSGANVLTF. The rearrangement uses TRBV4-1 and TRBJ2-6; D remains ambiguous. Per the germline V gene, CDR1 is MGHRA and CDR2 is YSYEKL. CDR3 length equals 15 residues. Trimming pared 1 base from V and 0 bases from J, leaving 4 bases between.

The rearrangement uses TRBV6-5 and TRBJ1-2; D remains ambiguous. Trimming left V 2 bases short and J 6 bases short, with 10 bases between. Per the germline V gene, CDR1 is MNHEY and CDR2 is SVGAGI. CDR3 size: 13 residues. The CDR3 sequence: CASSYTGRNGYTF. CDR3 in DNA: TGTGCCAGCAGTTACACGGGTCGAAATGGCTACACCTTC.

The chain recombines TRBV5-6 with TRBJ1-6; D unclear. The CDR3 consists of 17 residues. V dropped 1 base and J dropped 0 bases, with 11 bases sitting between them. CDR1 SGHDT and CDR2 YYEEEE come from the germline V gene. The CDR3 DNA sequence: TGTGCCAGCAGCTTGTGGTCGGTGAGCTCCTATAATTCACCCCTCCACTTT. Amino acids: CASSLWSVSSYNSPLHF.

The genes are TRBV5-1 and TRBJ1-3; D remains unclear. The CDR3 loop spans 16 amino acids. V gave up 4 bases and J gave up 0 bases, with 14 bases separating them. Per germline, CDR1 SGHRS and CDR2 YFSETQ. CDR3 region: CASSVTDSSSGNTIYF. The CDR3 region has the DNA TGCGCCAGCAGCGTGACGGACTCGAGCTCTGGAAACACCATATATTTT.

The gene calls are TRBV5-1 and TRBJ2-6, with TRBD1 matching 7 bases. This CDR3 comprises 17 residues. Germline values: CDR1 SGHRS, CDR2 YFSETQ. The ends lost 1 base at V and 2 bases at J; junction bases unmatched: 6. CDR3 residues: CASSLTGVNTGANVLTF. In DNA, the CDR3 is TGCGCCAGCAGCTTGACAGGGGTTAATACTGGGGCCAACGTCCTGACTTTC. The full variable domain, with the rest looked up from reference TRBV5-1 and TRBJ2-6, is KAGVTQTPRYLIKTRGQQVTLSCSPISGHRSVSWYQQTPGQGLQFLFEYFSETQRNKGNFPGRFSGRQFSNSRSEMNVSTLELGDSALYLCASSLTGVNTGANVLTFGAGSRLTVL.

The chain is built from TRBV5-4 and TRBJ2-5, with D possibly being TRBD2 (7 bases). CDR3 length: 15 residues. The V gene lost 0 bases and the J gene lost 5 bases, with 14 bases spanning the gap. In germline, CDR1 is SGHNT, CDR2 YYREEE (reference sequence). The CDR3 spells CASSLDAGAGETQYF. CDR3 bases: TGTGCCAGCAGCTTGGACGCGGGGGCGGGGGAGACCCAGTACTTC.

The V and J genes are TRBV28 and TRBJ1-5; D might be TRBD1 (6 bases). This CDR3 region has 14 residues. V was trimmed by 4 bases and J by 10 bases, leaving 17 bases between them. The germline CDR1 and CDR2 sequences are MDHEN and SYDVKM. The DNA of the CDR3 is TGTGCCAGCAGTTCCGGGACACGGCGGATCCCCCAGCATTTT. Protein product: CASSSGTRRIPQHF.

The gene calls are TRBV7-6 and TRBJ1-5, with D possibly TRBD1 on 5 matching bases. Between the trimmed V and J ends, which lost 5 bases and 8 bases, there was a span of 19 bases. The CDR3 is made up of 15 amino acids. Germline CDR1 reads SGHVS; CDR2 reads FNYEAQ. CDR3 loop: CASSPGTGLLEPQHF. CDR3 DNA sequence: TGTGCCAGCAGCCCCGGCACAGGTCTTTTAGAGCCCCAGCATTTT.

This chain joins TRBV7-2 and TRBJ2-7; 9 bases fit TRBD2. Germline CDR1 and CDR2: SGHTA and FQGNSA. The V gene end was trimmed by 6 bases and the J gene end by 0 bases; junction bases not matched to a gene: 3. The CDR3 consists of 14 residues. The CDR3 region has the DNA TGTGCCAGCAGAGCGGGGGGCTCCTCCTACGAGCAGTACTTC. Translating gives CASRAGGSSYEQYF.

The chain joins TRBV9 to TRBJ1-2; 11 bases agree with TRBD1. The length of the CDR3 is 14 residues. Trimming cost V 3 bases and J 7 bases; bases outside gene matches: 5. CDR1 SGDLS and CDR2 YYNGEE come from the germline V gene. DNA of the CDR3: TGTGCCAGCAGCGGAGGACAGGGGGCTGGTGGCTACACCTTC. Its protein is CASSGGQGAGGYTF.

The rearrangement uses TRBV6-5 and TRBJ1-2; 8 nucleotides agree with TRBD1. Germline lookup yields CDR1 MNHEY and CDR2 SVGAGI. V gave up 6 bases and J gave up 7 bases; unmatched junction bases: 4. The length of the CDR3 is 12 residues. CDR3 region: CASSPRGPGYTF. The CDR3 DNA is TGTGCCAGCAGCCCCAGGGGGCCTGGCTACACCTTC.

This chain uses TRBV6-4 with TRBJ2-1; D is undetermined. Trimming left V 2 bases short and J 7 bases short, with 6 bases between. The CDR3 totals 12 residues. Germline CDR1 and CDR2: MRHNA and SNTAGT. CDR3 region: CASSDNNNEQFF. The CDR3 DNA is TGTGCCAGCAGTGACAATAATAATGAGCAGTTCTTC.